This T cell receptor beta chain was retrieved from a study of blood T cell repertoires in COVID-19 (TCRdb year 2020). The study in broad terms: The collaborator samples originated in the United States, Italy and Spain and spanned the acute and convalescent phases of COVID-19. The material from the prospective study consisted of cDNA or gDNA derived from T cells, B-cell-depleted T cells, or PBMCs. Deeply sampled blood TCRbeta repertoires from subjects exposed to, actively infected with, or recovered from COVID-19 were included in the dataset. The repertoires were made available in a free public database intended to serve as a resource for research on the immune response to SARS-CoV-2. The samples were drawn from the first 160 participants of the ongoing ImmuneRACE study and from 1,254 subjects provided by 6 global collaborators. A de-identified subject ID, COVID-19 status, age in years and sex were almost always included in the sample metadata. Where available, HLA class I and class II types were obtained from metadata supplied by the sample provider rather than from assay-based typing. Broader findings and caveats from the paper: The quantity of clinical and demographic metadata differed by source and by participant and was supplied without curation.

In the prospective study, participants were about 18 to 100 years old, resided in fewer than 25 geographic areas of the United States, and were enrolled through a virtual design. In the prospective study, cohorts were assigned on the basis of participant-reported clinical history obtained from a screening survey and a study questionnaire. For ImmuneRACE Cohort 3, a participant was defined as recovered based on two consecutive negative NP/OP PCR tests, clearance by a healthcare professional, or resolution of symptoms. Mobile phlebotomists in the prospective study collected whole blood, serum and a nasopharyngeal or oropharyngeal swab from every participant. Additional blood draws and questionnaires over a 2-month period could optionally be provided by prospective study participants. Blood samples from the prospective study were shipped frozen or at room temperature prior to DNA extraction. Taken from cysteine to phenylalanine, the CDR3 has 15 residues. Only the CDR3 region is kept as DNA, spanning 45 bases read in frame from base 1. CDR1 and CDR2 (KGHSH, LQKENI) derive from the germline V gene. After removal of 2 bases from V and 4 bases from J, the junction retains 4 bases not matched to a gene.

For this clone: Its antigen is not yet known. Base quality data are lacking; no much larger clone is found one base away.

The immunoSEQ Assay, a bias-controlled multiplex PCR, was used to amplify TCRbeta CDR3 regions from genomic DNA. The original pipeline was this. The number of nucleated cells in each sample was estimated from the amplification of reference gene primers within the assay. To quantify the absolute abundance of each unique TCRbeta CDR3 rearrangement, sequence reads were collapsed and filtered. Productive Simpson clonality was computed per sample as the square root of Simpson's diversity index over productive rearrangements. The table was pulled from immuneACCESS by TCRdb, which kept in-frame rearrangements only. Such tables lose some clones; where checked, under half of the loss comes from unresolved V genes, and the rest has no known cause. D and trimming come from the DNA, and the V and J calls and clone size come from that table. Across this sample there are some 310,000 clones, with about 90% seen only once. The top ten hold about a tenth of the sample.

The sequenced material came from PBMCs or T cells enriched from blood (not recorded which). The rearranged segments are TRBV18 and TRBJ1-5, with 8 bases matching TRBD1. The source of this sequence is a woman in her twenties or thirties who had recovered from COVID-19. Here the CDR3 is given as CASSPGRQGNQPQHF. Read as DNA, the sequence is TGTGCCAGCTCACCAGGAAGACAGGGGAATCAGCCCCAGCATTTT.